These 22 T cell receptor beta chains originate from one sample sequenced in a study of T-cell reconstitution after alpha-beta-depleted transplantation in children. This sample's TCRbeta library carried unique molecular identifier barcodes. One entry per CDR3 protein, called by TCRdb with MiXCR from the PCR reads. Here the sample spans around 94,000 distinct CDR3 sequences, approximately 8% being singletons. The specimen was PBMCs, collected before TCRalphabeta/CD19-depleted stem cell transplant. The receptors were sampled from a boy between 2 and 15 years old with acute lymphoblastic leukemia, due to receive a stem cell transplant.

The CDR3 bases are TGTGCCAGCAGCCAACCAGCGGGGGGGCGGGTAGATACGCAGTATTTT. It encodes CASSQPAGGRVDTQYF. The chain combines TRBV4-2 with TRBJ2-3; 10 bases fit TRBD2. CDR3 size: 16 residues. V trimming: 2 bases; J trimming: 5 bases; junction bases outside the gene matches: 7. Germline CDR1 and CDR2: LGHNA and YNFKEQ.

The genes are TRBV28 and TRBJ2-1, with 10 bases aligning to TRBD2. The CDR3 covers 16 residues. Trimming cost V 6 bases and J 3 bases; bases outside gene matches: 8. Germline V gives CDR1 MDHEN, CDR2 SYDVKM. The DNA for the CDR3 is TGTGCCAGCAGCTTGGGAACTAGCGGGGACTACAATGAGCAGTTCTTC. Protein sequence: CASSLGTSGDYNEQFF.

This clonotype was observed a few times. Written as DNA, the CDR3 is TGTGCCAGCAGTCCGTTAGCGAACGAGCAGTACTTC. Encoded protein: CASSPLANEQYF. The rearrangement links TRBV12-3 or TRBV12-4 to TRBJ2-7; a weak D match, TRBD2 (5 bases). The length of the CDR3 is 12 residues. V was cut by 5 bases and J by 5 bases, with 10 bases left in between.

This clonotype showed up just a few times. The chain links TRBV7-9 to TRBJ1-2, with D unclear. The germline CDR1 and CDR2 sequences are SEHNR and FQNEAQ (reference sequence). The V gene lost 2 bases and the J gene lost 8 bases, with 6 bases spanning the gap. The CDR3 has 11 residues. The CDR3 coding sequence is TGTGCCAGCAGCTTACAAGGGGGCTACACCTTC. Translating gives CASSLQGGYTF.

The table lists this clonotype with a few counts. The chain recombines TRBV9 with TRBJ2-3, with a weak D call TRBD1 (5 bases). CDR3 length equals 16 residues. V was shortened by 0 bases and J by 2 bases, with 13 bases between the two germline ends. Germline CDR1 SGDLS, CDR2 YYNGEE. The CDR3 bases are TGTGCCAGCAGCGTAGTAGGGCAGGGTCCCACAGATACGCAGTATTTT. It yields the protein CASSVVGQGPTDTQYF.

This clonotype was observed a few times. This chain connects TRBV10-2 to TRBJ2-7; D remains unclear. The CDR3 contains 13 residues. The germline gives CDR1 WSHSY, CDR2 SAAADI. Trimming pared 2 bases from V and 3 bases from J, leaving 8 bases between. The CDR3 bases are TGCGCCAGCAGTGAGGGACCGGTCTACGAGCAGTACTTC. Protein: CASSEGPVYEQYF.

A word on this clonotype: One end of the junction is discordant with germline, which a read error may explain. The chain has TRBV2 and TRBJ1-5; possibly TRBD1 for D (5 bases). The CDR3 covers 15 residues. Germline V lookup: CDR1 SNHLY, CDR2 FYNNEI. The CDR3 spells CASRRLDRGNHPQHF. The CDR3 DNA is TGTGCCAGCAGGAGATTGGACCGGGGCAATCATCCCCAGCATTTT. Looking up the rest from reference TRBV2 and TRBJ1-5 gives the full variable domain: EPEVTQTPSHQVTQMGQEVILRCVPISNHLYFYWYRQILGQKVEFLVSFYNNEISEKSEIFDDQFSVERPDGSNFTLKIRSTKLEDSAMYFCASRRLDRGNHPQHFGDGTRLSIL.

The rearrangement uses TRBV5-6 and TRBJ1-5, with D maybe TRBD1 (5 bases). The CDR3 consists of 14 residues. Between the trimmed V and J ends, which lost 4 bases and 10 bases, there was a span of 18 bases. Per the germline V gene, CDR1 is SGHDT and CDR2 is YYEEEE. The CDR3 DNA is TGTGCCAGCAGCGCGCAGGGACGCGTGCGCCCCCAGCATTTT. This encodes CASSAQGRVRPQHF.

The chain links TRBV7-9 to TRBJ2-7; no clear D. Germline CDR1 and CDR2: SEHNR and FQNEAQ (reference sequence). Trimming removed 0 bases at V and 4 bases at J, with 4 bases between. This CDR3 region has 12 residues. CDR3 DNA sequence: TGTGCCAGCAGCTTAGCGGTATACGAGCAGTACTTC. Protein sequence: CASSLAVYEQYF.

This clonotype has a count of ten or more. This sequence joins TRBV5-1 and TRBJ2-3; 8 bases match TRBD2. V lost 5 bases to trimming and J lost 1 base; unmatched junction nucleotides: 9. Germline CDR1 is SGHRS and CDR2 is YFSETQ. The CDR3 sequence is 16 residues long. For the CDR3, the DNA is TGCGCCAGCAGTGTCGGGGGGGCTTCAGGCACAGATACGCAGTATTTT. Residues: CASSVGGASGTDTQYF.

The chain is built from TRBV5-6 and TRBJ1-6; D gene uncertain. The germline gives CDR1 SGHDT, CDR2 YYEEEE. Between the trimmed V and J ends, which lost 2 bases and 8 bases, there was a span of 14 bases. This CDR3 is 15 amino acids long. The CDR3 is CASSFVGRDHSPLHF. Here the CDR3 DNA reads TGTGCCAGCAGCTTTGTGGGGAGGGATCATTCACCCCTCCACTTT. The full variable domain, rest sourced from reference TRBV5-6 and TRBJ1-6, is DAGVTQSPTHLIKTRGQQVTLRCSPKSGHDTVSWYQQALGQGPQFIFQYYEEEERQRGNFPDRFSGHQFPNYSSELNVNALLLGDSALYLCASSFVGRDHSPLHFGNGTRLTVT.

This clonotype has at least ten counts. DNA for the CDR3: TGTGCCAGCAGCGTGAGCGGGGGGGCATATGGGGATACGCAGTATTTT. Translating it yields CASSVSGGAYGDTQYF. The V gene is TRBV9, the J gene TRBJ2-3, with 10 bases identical to TRBD2. The CDR3 sequence is 16 residues long. J lost 6 bases, V lost 2 bases, and 9 bases had no gene match. The germline CDR1 and CDR2 sequences are SGDLS and YYNGEE.

The sample holds a few counts of this clonotype. The V gene is TRBV6-1, the J gene TRBJ2-6; TRBD1 might be the D (5 bases). Germline lookup yields CDR1 MNHNS and CDR2 SASEGT. The CDR3 runs to 20 residues. The ends were cut back, 0 bases at V and 0 bases at J, with 18 bases in the middle. The CDR3 nucleotides are TGTGCCAGCAGTGAAGCTTACTATCGACAGATTAGCTCTGGGGCCAACGTCCTGACTTTC. Amino acids: CASSEAYYRQISSGANVLTF.

The chain employs TRBV12-3 or TRBV12-4 and TRBJ1-6, with D tentatively TRBD1 (6 bases). The CDR3 has 18 amino acids. V was clipped by 1 base and J by 6 bases, with 19 bases between them. CDR3 nucleotide sequence: TGTGCCAGCAGTTTAGTCCGGGACACCCGCGTGGGTAATTCACCCCTCCACTTT. It yields the protein CASSLVRDTRVGNSPLHF.

Only a few counts were recorded for this clonotype. The rearrangement uses TRBV27 and TRBJ2-7, with D perhaps TRBD1 or TRBD2 (6 bases each). Germline V CDR1 and CDR2: MNHEY, SMNVEV (reference sequence). CDR3 length: 16 amino acids. The V end lost 6 bases, the J end lost 4 bases, and 22 bases lay between the germline ends. This chain's CDR3 is CASSLTAGRRGYEQYF. CDR3 nucleotide sequence: TGTGCCAGCAGCCTTACCGCCGGCAGGAGGGGGTACGAGCAGTACTTC.

This clonotype was seen many times. The rearrangement uses TRBV19 and TRBJ2-5; 8 nucleotides match TRBD1. Germline V gene lookup returns CDR1 LNHDA and CDR2 SQIVND (reference sequence). This CDR3 has 14 amino acids. Trimming removed 5 bases from V and 5 bases from J; junction bases left unmatched: 7. The CDR3 DNA reads TGTGCCAGTAGTCTTCCAGGGGGCTGGGAGACCCAGTACTTC. Its protein is CASSLPGGWETQYF.

This clonotype was picked up many times. The chain recombines TRBV7-9 with TRBJ1-2; no firm D call. The V end was cut by 0 bases, the J end by 5 bases, with 10 bases between. The germline V gene has CDR1 SEHNR and CDR2 FQNEAQ (reference sequence). The CDR3 covers 14 residues. CDR3 bases: TGTGCCAGCAGCTTAGCGGCGGTTCGGTATGGCTACACCTTC. Amino acids: CASSLAAVRYGYTF.

This clonotype was detected ten times or more. V gene TRBV18 combines with J gene TRBJ1-1; D call uncertain. V lost 2 bases to trimming and J lost 0 bases, with 7 bases between them. Germline assignment: CDR1 KGHSH and CDR2 LQKENI. The CDR3 is 14 amino acids. Here the CDR3 DNA reads TGTGCCAGCTCACCAAGGCCCATGAACACTGAAGCTTTCTTT. It encodes CASSPRPMNTEAFF.

V is TRBV5-1 and J is TRBJ2-7; no definite D call. CDR1 and CDR2 (germline): SGHRS, YFSETQ. The germline V and J ends were trimmed by 4 bases and 2 bases, with 19 bases remaining between them. The CDR3 loop spans 16 amino acids. CDR3 nucleotide sequence: TGCGCCAGCAGCCAGTCGGTCCAGCGACGAGCCTACGAGCAGTACTTC. Protein sequence: CASSQSVQRRAYEQYF. Looking up the rest from reference TRBV5-1 and TRBJ2-7 gives the full variable domain: KAGVTQTPRYLIKTRGQQVTLSCSPISGHRSVSWYQQTPGQGLQFLFEYFSETQRNKGNFPGRFSGRQFSNSRSEMNVSTLELGDSALYLCASSQSVQRRAYEQYFGPGTRLTVT.

This clonotype has at least ten counts. This chain uses TRBV4-3 with TRBJ1-4, with D maybe TRBD1 (5 bases). The ends were cut back, 1 base at V and 3 bases at J, with 9 bases in the middle. CDR1 is LGHNA and CDR2 is YSLEER in the germline V gene. The CDR3 loop spans 15 amino acids. The CDR3 DNA sequence: TGCGCCAGCAGCCAAGCAGGGTCCGCTAATGAAAAACTGTTTTTT. Translated: CASSQAGSANEKLFF.

This clonotype was counted at least ten times. The chain joins TRBV5-1 to TRBJ1-6, with D uncertain. Per the germline V gene, CDR1 is SGHRS and CDR2 is YFSETQ. This CDR3 is built from 14 residues. Trimming removed 0 bases from V and 9 bases from J, with 10 bases in between. Here the CDR3 DNA reads TGCGCCAGCAGCTTGGCCGGGGATGGTTCACCCCTCCACTTT. It encodes CASSLAGDGSPLHF.

Many counts were recorded for this clonotype. The chain uses TRBV7-9 and TRBJ2-7, with 10 bases identical to TRBD1. V shed 1 base, J shed 2 bases, and the junction held 5 bases outside the gene matches. CDR1 is SEHNR and CDR2 is FQNEAQ in the germline V gene (reference sequence). This CDR3 contains 16 residues. Written as DNA, the CDR3 is TGTGCCAGCAGCTTAGGGGACAGGGGAATCCCCTACGAGCAGTACTTC. Protein product: CASSLGDRGIPYEQYF.